This record looks at one T cell receptor (beta chain) sequence and its context. What this receptor recognizes is not known. There are no base qualities to consult, and no much larger clone falls within one base. At one collaborating source in Seattle, patients were enrolled during active infection and were followed longitudinally through the course of disease. Whole blood was collected in K2EDTA tubes by collaborating institutions according to the institutions' own protocols. For TCRbeta analysis, collaborators shipped samples in one of three forms: frozen whole blood, isolated PBMCs, or DNA extracted from either of those sample types. These data belong to a study of blood T cell repertoires in COVID-19 (TCRdb year 2020). Regarding the complete study: Collaborator samples came from the United States, Italy and Spain and covered acute and convalescent phases of COVID-19. The prospective study material was composed of cDNA or gDNA derived from T cells, B-cell-depleted T cells, or PBMCs. Deeply sampled blood TCRbeta repertoires from subjects exposed to, actively infected with, or recovered from COVID-19 were included in the dataset. A freely available public database, intended as a resource for researchers studying the immune response to SARS-CoV-2, is where the repertoires were released. Samples came from the ongoing ImmuneRACE study (first 160 participants) plus 1,254 subjects from 6 global collaborators. The sample metadata nearly always contained a de-identified subject ID, COVID-19 status, age in years and sex. Where HLA class I and class II types were available, the types were taken from metadata supplied by the sample provider, not from assay-based typing.

The germline V gene supplies CDR1 LGHNA and CDR2 YSLEER. The CDR3 measures 15 amino acids from cysteine to phenylalanine. Only the CDR3 DNA is retained, 45 bases long and in frame from the first base. The V end loses 1 base and the J end loses 4 bases, and a stretch of 13 bases separates them. TCRbeta CDR3 regions were amplified from genomic DNA by means of the immunoSEQ Assay, a bias-controlled multiplex PCR. The paper's processing steps were these. Nucleated cell counts per sample were estimated from amplification of reference gene primers within the assay. To quantify the absolute abundance of each unique TCRbeta CDR3 rearrangement, sequence reads were collapsed and filtered. For each sample, productive Simpson clonality was calculated as the square root of Simpson's diversity index over productive rearrangements. Imported from immuneACCESS, the table was reduced by TCRdb to in-frame sequences with V and J called. These copies leave out some clones; in studies compared against another copy, an unresolved V gene accounts for under half, and the cause of the remainder is not known. The V and J calls and clone size come from that table; D and trimming were worked out from the DNA. The sample table shows under 95,000 clones, and approximately 91% are seen once. 2.5% to 3% of the sample lies in the top ten.

The paper's findings and limits, for the study overall: Clinical and demographic metadata were provided uncurated, with the amount varying by source and participant.

The V gene is TRBV4-3 and the J gene is TRBJ1-2; the D gene is unclear. The sequencing sample was made of peripheral blood. This TCR came from a man in his fifties or sixties with COVID-19, enrolled during active disease. The sequenced DNA: TGCGCCAGCAGCCAAGTCAGAGGCGCGAGCTATGGCTACACCTTC. Its protein is CASSQVRGASYGYTF.